Listed below are T cell receptor beta chains from one sample, sequenced in a study of CD8+CD57+ T cells in acquired aplastic anemia. TCRdb redid the calling of the reads with MiXCR, one entry per CDR3 protein. In the table there are about 54,000 distinct CDR3 sequences, approximately 50% of which are singletons. Sequences were obtained from sorted CD4+, CD8+, or CD8+CD57+ T cells (not recorded which) from PBMCs. The receptors here all came from a human donor with aplastic anemia. CDR3s include the opening cysteine and the closing phenylalanine or tryptophan. A D gene is named only where the DNA matches it firmly. Only some rows state a clone size, as once, few, many or a class for expanded clones.

clone_size,cdr3_length,j_call,d_call,v_call,cdr3_aa,cdr3_nt
.,14,TRBJ2-3,.,TRBV6-5,CASSYTRETDTQYF,TGTGCCAGCAGTTACACCAGGGAAACAGATACGCAGTATTTT
.,14,TRBJ2-3,TRBD2,TRBV29-1,CSESSGGVSDTQYF,TGCAGCGAATCTAGCGGGGGGGTATCAGATACGCAGTATTTT
.,13,TRBJ1-5,.,TRBV20-1,CSARDVVDQPQHF,TGCAGTGCTAGAGACGTGGTAGATCAGCCCCAGCATTTT
.,15,TRBJ1-2,TRBD1,TRBV19,CASSTTGTANYGYTF,TGTGCCAGTAGTACGACCGGGACAGCCAACTATGGCTACACCTTC
.,15,TRBJ1-1,.,TRBV5-1,CASSLAPGSYTEAFF,TGCGCCAGCAGCTTGGCCCCGGGGTCCTACACTGAAGCTTTCTTT
.,14,TRBJ1-4,.,TRBV2,CASSAGGTNEKLFF,TGTGCCAGCAGTGCCGGGGGAACTAATGAAAAACTGTTTTTT
.,13,TRBJ1-6,.,TRBV7-9,CASSQRVDSPLHF,TGTGCCAGCAGCCAAAGGGTCGATTCACCCCTCCACTTT
many,11,TRBJ1-2,TRBD1,TRBV7-9,CASNQGADEYF,TGTGCCAGCAATCAGGGGGCTGATGAGTATTTC
.,14,TRBJ1-1,.,TRBV15,CATSRSDMNTEAFF,TGTGCCACCAGCAGATCGGACATGAACACTGAAGCTTTCTTT
many,16,TRBJ2-7,TRBD1,TRBV6-1,CASIIDRGHRTYEQYF,TGTGCCAGCATCATCGACAGGGGGCATCGCACCTACGAGCAGTACTTC
.,11,TRBJ1-2,.,TRBV7-9,CASATNYGYTF,TGTGCCAGCGCCACCAACTATGGCTACACCTTC
many,13,TRBJ2-7,.,TRBV18,CASSPQGAYEQYF,TGTGCCAGCTCACCCCAGGGAGCCTACGAGCAGTACTTC
many,15,TRBJ2-1,.,TRBV11-2,CASSLELPGDDEQFF,TGTGCCAGCAGCTTAGAGTTGCCAGGGGACGATGAGCAGTTCTTC
.,16,TRBJ2-7,.,TRBV12-3/TRBV12-4,CASSPIPDGETYEQYF,TGTGCCAGCAGTCCAATACCGGACGGTGAAACCTACGAGCAGTACTTC
.,15,TRBJ1-3,TRBD1,TRBV5-1,CASSLQTGAGNTIYF,TGCGCCAGCAGCCTACAGACAGGGGCTGGAAACACCATATATTTT
many,15,TRBJ2-3,.,TRBV5-1,CASSLEGFGTDTQYF,TGCGCCAGCAGCTTGGAGGGGTTCGGCACAGATACGCAGTATTTT
few,16,TRBJ2-2,TRBD1,TRBV19,CASTKGTGVNTGELFF,TGTGCCAGTACTAAAGGGACAGGGGTAAACACCGGGGAGCTGTTTTTT